These 18 T cell receptor delta chains came from one sample sequenced in a study of γδ T cells in repeated Plasmodium falciparum infection. Bulk repertoires came from Vgamma9/Vdelta2+ or Vdelta2-negative gammadelta T cells flow-sorted from PBMC. TCRdb called clones from the multiplex PCR reads again using CATT. The sample lists 85,000 to 90,000 delta-chain clones, about 1.5% occurring once. Sequencing was carried out using gamma-delta T cells from blood. Every receptor here comes from a pool of human donors (malaria-infected and uninfected, not separated).

A word on this clone: The protein in TCRdb stems from a much larger clone and differs at residue 20 from this DNA's translation, likely a read error; here the protein is translated from the DNA. The CDR3 region is CALGELFSKDRMGDTPYTDELIF. CDR3 bases: TGTGCTCTTGGGGAACTATTTTCTAAGGATCGGATGGGGGATACGCCTTACACCGATGAACTCATCTTT. The chain is built from TRDV1 and TRDJ1, with TRDD3 identical over 11 bases. The J gene, left out of TCRdb, was set here by checking the DNA against germline. The CDR3 extends over 23 amino acids. CDR1 TSWWSYY and CDR2 QGS come from the germline V gene.

The rearrangement uses TRDV1 and TRDJ1; 8 bases match TRDD2. The J gene is absent in TCRdb and was assigned here via DNA matching to germline. J gave up 0 bases and V 0 bases, and 18 bases lay outside the gene matches. The CDR3 loop spans 21 amino acids. Germline V gene data show CDR1 as TSWWSYY and CDR2 as QGS. The CDR3 DNA reads as TGTGCTCTTGGGGAACTAGTCTTCCTACAAGTTACCACCCGGAACACCGATAAACTCATCTTT. Translating gives CALGELVFLQVTTRNTDKLIF.

About this clone itself: The TCRdb protein, from a much larger clone, departs from this DNA's translation at residue 3, likely by read error; the protein shown derives from the DNA. The chain employs TRDV2 and TRDJ3; TRDD3 matches at 12 bases. Because TCRdb records no J gene, it was assigned here through a match of the DNA to germline. Germline CDR1 and CDR2: GEAIGNYY and EKD. This CDR3 comprises 19 residues. The CDR3 DNA follows: TGTGCCCGTGACAGACTGGGGGATACTTGCTCCTGGGACACCCGACAGATGTTTTTC. Its protein product is CARDRLGDTCSWDTRQMFF.

This clone was seen more than once but under ten times. TCRdb records a much larger clone's protein for this DNA, with a difference at residue 9 that likely arises from a read error; the protein given is the translation of the DNA. The chain is built from TRDV3 and TRDJ1; tentative D call: TRDD1 (6 bases). Trimming took 1 base from V and 3 from J, leaving 18 bases between them. Germline assignment: CDR1 TVYSNPD and CDR2 GDNSRS (reference sequence). CDR3 length: 15 residues. In DNA form, the CDR3 reads TGTGCCTTTATCCCAATAGTACGCGGCCCCGATAAACTCATCTTT. Translating gives CAFIPIVRGPDKLIF.

Note on this clone: TCRdb has a much larger clone's protein, which differs at residue 9 from the translation of this DNA, likely because of a read error; what is shown is the protein translated from the DNA. The rearrangement joins TRDV1 to TRDJ1, with TRDD3 identical over 8 bases. Matching the DNA to germline supplied the J gene, which TCRdb does not give. The CDR3 runs 16 residues. CDR1 TSWWSYY and CDR2 QGS come from the germline V gene. CDR3 nucleotide sequence: TGTGCCCTGGACAGTTACTGGGGGCCCTACACCGATAAACTCATCTTT. Residues: CALDSYWGPYTDKLIF.

The sample holds many counts of this clone. At the DNA level, this CDR3 is encoded by other sequences in the same sample as well. The gene calls are TRDV2 and TRDJ2, with D tentatively TRDD3 (6 bases). Germline V gives CDR1 GEAIGNYY, CDR2 EKD. The CDR3 loop spans 15 amino acids. Trimming removed 0 bases from V and 7 bases from J, with 14 bases in between. CDR3 sequence reads: CACDTVGGRRAQLFF. The CDR3 DNA follows: TGTGCCTGTGACACCGTCGGGGGAAGGCGAGCACAACTCTTCTTT.

In the case of this clone: A far larger clone is one base from this, pointing to a likely read error. Distinct nucleotide sequences in the sample also encode this CDR3. This chain uses TRDV2 with TRDJ2; D might be TRDD3 (6 bases). As TCRdb names no J gene, one was assigned here on the basis of a DNA match to germline. This CDR3 is built from 19 residues. The germline CDR1 and CDR2 sequences are GEAIGNYY and EKD. The CDR3 is CACDTRFWGLPALTAQLFF. The CDR3 DNA reads TGTGCCTGCGACACCAGATTTTGGGGGCTACCCGCTTTGACAGCACAACTCTTCTTT.

This clone was seen repeatedly, ten times or more. The rearrangement joins TRDV1 to TRDJ1, with a weak D call TRDD3 (5 bases). The CDR3 spans 21 residues. Trimming shortened V by 2 bases and J by 7 bases, and 35 bases separated the two germline ends. Germline values: CDR1 TSWWSYY, CDR2 QGS. CDR3 sequence (DNA): TGTGCTCTTGGGGAATGGGATTACCTCTCCCTTAGAAGACCATATGCCTTTAAACTCATCTTT. Its protein is CALGEWDYLSLRRPYAFKLIF.

This clone showed up just a few times. This DNA's translation differs at residue 9 from TCRdb's protein, which comes from a much larger clone; a read error is likely, and the protein shown is translated from the DNA. The gene calls are TRDV2 and TRDJ1; D possibly corresponds to TRDD3 (5 bases). No J segment appears in TCRdb, so it was assigned here by matching the sequence to germline. V was pared by 3 bases and J by 8 bases, with 39 bases between. The CDR3 contains 21 residues. Germline CDR1 and CDR2: GEAIGNYY and EKD. CDR3 sequence: CACDAVLDALDSSKQGTKLIF. CDR3 DNA: TGTGCCTGTGACGCAGTCCTCGACGCACTGGATTCGTCAAAGCAGGGGACCAAACTCATCTTT.

On this clone itself: TCRdb lists the protein of a much larger clone for this DNA, which differs at residue 3, so this is likely a read error; the protein given here is translated from the DNA itself. The chain recombines TRDV2 with TRDJ3; no firm D call. The J gene is not listed in TCRdb, so it was assigned here from a DNA match to germline. Germline V gene data show CDR1 as GEAIGNYY and CDR2 as EKD. The CDR3 is 16 amino acids. CDR3 nucleotides: TGTGCCCGTGACACCTTACTCTCCTGGGACACCCGACAGATGTTTTTC. It yields the protein CARDTLLSWDTRQMFF.

This clone was seen repeatedly, ten times or more. Translating this DNA gives a protein that differs at residue 17 from the TCRdb one, which belongs to a much larger clone; a read error is likely, and the protein shown is this translation. This chain connects TRDV3 to TRDJ1; TRDD3 aligns across 10 bases. CDR1 and CDR2 (germline): TVYSNPD, GDNSRS (reference sequence). This CDR3 region has 20 residues. The CDR3 DNA reads as TGTGCCTTTATTGGTCCCCGGTACTGGGGGATTTCAAAGTACACCGATGAACTCATCTTT. Translated, it gives CAFIGPRYWGISKYTDELIF.

This clone was counted a few times. J is TRDJ1 and V is TRDV1, with 13 bases matching TRDD3. TCRdb does not report a J gene; here it was assigned by matching the DNA to germline references. Trimming cost V 1 base and J 0 bases; bases outside gene matches: 14. The germline gives CDR1 TSWWSYY, CDR2 QGS. The CDR3 is 21 amino acids. The CDR3 loop reads CALGERVSYSTGGYDTDKLIF. CDR3 DNA sequence: TGTGCTCTTGGGGAACGGGTTTCCTACAGTACTGGGGGATACGACACCGATAAACTCATCTTT.

Points on this clone: TCRdb's protein for this DNA is that of a much larger clone and differs from the translation at residue 20, likely a read error; the protein shown is the DNA translation. Within the sample, other DNA sequences also encode this same CDR3. The chain uses TRDV1 and TRDJ1; 8 nucleotides align to TRDD3. TCRdb supplies no J gene; here it was assigned by aligning the nucleotide sequence to germline. CDR1 TSWWSYY and CDR2 QGS come from the germline V gene. The CDR3 has 23 residues. The CDR3 DNA reads as TGTGCTCTTGGGGACCCGACCCCATCCCGTACTGGGGGGTACGCGGGGTACACCGATAGACTCATCTTT. As protein: CALGDPTPSRTGGYAGYTDRLIF.

There are many counts of this clone. The chain employs TRDV1 and TRDJ1; 10 positions match TRDD3. The J gene was missing in TCRdb and was found by matching the end of the DNA to germline. This CDR3 comprises 20 residues. Germline V gene sequence: CDR1 TSWWSYY, CDR2 QGS. J lost 3 bases, V lost 0 bases, and 16 bases had no gene match. CDR3 loop: CALGELKPTEVLGDSDKLIF. DNA of the CDR3: TGTGCTCTTGGGGAACTTAAACCTACGGAAGTACTGGGGGATTCCGATAAACTCATCTTT.

This clone was seen only a few times. Translating this DNA gives a protein that differs at residue 11 from the TCRdb one, which belongs to a much larger clone; a read error is likely, and the protein shown is this translation. This sequence joins TRDV2 and TRDJ3, with 7 bases aligning to TRDD3. The J gene, left out of TCRdb, was set here by checking the DNA against germline. This CDR3 is 18 amino acids long. Germline assignment: CDR1 GEAIGNYY and CDR2 EKD. DNA of the CDR3: TGTGCCTGTGACACCAAGGGATACAGCTCCCGGGACACCCGACAGATGTTTTTC. Translating it yields CACDTKGYSSRDTRQMFF.

This clone has a handful of counts. The likely explanation is a read error, given a far larger clone one base away. The same CDR3 is also encoded by other DNA sequences in this sample. V usage is TRDV3 and J usage is TRDJ1, with 8 bases lining up with TRDD3. The J gene was not available in TCRdb and was assigned here by matching the DNA to germline segments. CDR1 is TVYSNPD, CDR2 GDNSRS, per germline (reference sequence). Germline trimming cut 2 bases from V and 0 bases from J; bases unmatched to any gene: 29. The length of the CDR3 is 22 residues. CDR3 in DNA: TGTGCCTTTTACCCGGTCCCCTCACTAAAAAGGGGATACCTCAGCTACACCGATAAACTCATCTTT. Translating gives CAFYPVPSLKRGYLSYTDKLIF.

By proportion, this clone is medium-sized. This chain connects TRDV2 to TRDJ1, with 8 bases that match TRDD3. The germline V gene has CDR1 GEAIGNYY and CDR2 EKD. This CDR3 is built from 15 residues. V trimming: 4 bases; J trimming: 0 bases; junction bases outside the gene matches: 6. The CDR3 here is CACEHWGLYTDKLIF. The DNA for the CDR3 is TGTGCCTGTGAGCACTGGGGGCTGTACACCGATAAACTCATCTTT.

To note about this clone: Translating this DNA gives a protein that differs at residue 12 from the TCRdb one, which belongs to a much larger clone; a read error is likely, and the protein shown is this translation. The chain links TRDV3 to TRDJ1, with 8 positions matching TRDD3. This CDR3 contains 15 residues. Unmatched junction bases numbered 17, after V lost 2 bases and J lost 9 bases. From germline, CDR1 is TVYSNPD and CDR2 GDNSRS (reference sequence). The CDR3 loop is CAFSQLLRGYTELIF. CDR3 DNA: TGTGCCTTTTCCCAGCTCTTGCGGGGATACACCGAACTCATCTTT.